Following are 21 T cell receptor beta chains from one sample sequenced in a study of CD8 T cells in ankylosing spondylitis. Study-wide results and caveats: Made up of 7 to 9 highly homologous variants, a TCR beta motif appeared characteristic of ankylosing spondylitis blood.

These TCRs' antigens remain unknown. TCRdb fed the 5' RACE reads into MiXCR, producing one record per CDR3 protein. The data contain roughly 440,000 distinct CDR3 sequences, 17% of them singletons. The source material was blood, either unsorted or a sorted T cell fraction (not recorded which). The receptors were sampled from a male donor with ankylosing spondylitis.

A few counts support this clonotype. The gene calls are TRBV28 and TRBJ2-1; D unclear. V was shortened by 7 bases and J by 6 bases, with 19 bases between the two germline ends. There are 15 residues in the CDR3. The germline CDR1 and CDR2 sequences are MDHEN and SYDVKM. The CDR3, as DNA: TGTGCCAGCAACCCCGCAGGCCTTTCGGGCAATGAGCAGTTCTTC. Protein: CASNPAGLSGNEQFF.

The chain has TRBV5-1 and TRBJ2-7; D unclear. The V gene's germline CDR1 is SGHRS and CDR2 YFSETQ. CDR3 length equals 15 residues. Trimming removed 5 bases from V and 3 bases from J, with 18 bases in between. Here the CDR3 reads CASSHGPESSYEQYF. DNA of the CDR3: TGCGCCAGCAGTCACGGTCCGGAGAGTAGCTACGAGCAGTACTTC.

In this sample, this clonotype turned up a few times. J is TRBJ2-1 and V is TRBV25-1; D is perhaps TRBD1 or TRBD2 (5 bases each). This CDR3 has 14 amino acids. In germline, CDR1 is MGHDK, CDR2 SYGVNS. Trimming removed 6 bases at V and 6 bases at J, with 15 bases between. CDR3 bases: TGTGCCAGCAGAAGGGGTGGGGGTTTCAATGAGCAGTTCTTC. It is translated as CASRRGGGFNEQFF.

This clonotype was detected only a few times. The chain has TRBV7-2 and TRBJ2-1, with a possible D match to TRBD2 (6 bases). This CDR3 is 17 amino acids long. Deletions cut 6 bases from V and 1 base from J, with 19 bases between. Looked up from germline, CDR1 is SGHTA and CDR2 is FQGNSA. The CDR3: CASSFPGAGRSYNEQFF. CDR3 in DNA: TGTGCCAGCAGTTTCCCCGGGGCAGGGAGGTCCTACAATGAGCAGTTCTTC. The variable domain in full, with the rest retrieved from reference TRBV7-2 and TRBJ2-1, is GAGVSQSPSNKVTEKGKDVELRCDPISGHTALYWYRQSLGQGLEFLIYFQGNSAPDKSGLPSDRFSAERTGGSVSTLTIQRTQQEDSAVYLCASSFPGAGRSYNEQFFGPGTRLTVL.

This clonotype occurred a few times. The V gene is TRBV5-1, the J gene TRBJ1-2, with 8 nucleotides matching TRBD1. The germline gives CDR1 SGHRS, CDR2 YFSETQ. The CDR3 totals 15 residues. Unmatched junction bases numbered 11, after V lost 4 bases and J lost 6 bases. The DNA for the CDR3 is TGCGCCAGCAGCCTCGAGACGACAGGGGTAAATGGCTACACCTTC. It is translated as CASSLETTGVNGYTF.

This clonotype was observed at least ten times. The chain links TRBV5-1 to TRBJ2-1; 9 nucleotides align to TRBD2. The CDR3 totals 15 residues. V trimming: 3 bases; J trimming: 7 bases; junction bases outside the gene matches: 8. Germline V lookup: CDR1 SGHRS, CDR2 YFSETQ. DNA of the CDR3: TGCGCCAGCAGCTCCAAAGGGACTAGCCCTAATGAGCAGTTCTTC. Its translation: CASSSKGTSPNEQFF.

The chain is built from TRBV27 and TRBJ2-7, with TRBD1 matching over 10 bases. CDR1 and CDR2 (germline): MNHEY, SMNVEV (reference sequence). CDR3 size: 15 residues. The V and J ends lost 3 bases and 6 bases, in that order; junction bases with no gene match: 8. The CDR3 loop is CASSLGTGASSEQYF. In DNA form, the CDR3 reads TGTGCCAGCAGTTTGGGGACAGGGGCCTCATCCGAGCAGTACTTC.

The chain is built from TRBV28 and TRBJ1-2, with TRBD1 as a possible D gene (6 bases). Germline CDR1 MDHEN, CDR2 SYDVKM. The germline V and J ends were trimmed by 6 bases and 8 bases, with 13 bases remaining between them. This CDR3 has 12 residues. CDR3 DNA sequence: TGTGCCAGCAGGGGGACACGGTGGGGCTACACCTTC. Translated: CASRGTRWGYTF.

This clonotype has a handful of counts. CDR3: CASSLSLADFTDTQYF. Written as DNA, the CDR3 is TGTGCCAGCAGCTTATCGCTAGCGGACTTCACAGATACGCAGTATTTT. The chain combines TRBV7-3 with TRBJ2-3, with 7 nucleotides matching TRBD2. J lost 2 bases, V lost 2 bases, and 7 bases had no gene match. The CDR3 extends over 16 amino acids. CDR1 and CDR2 (germline): SGHTA, FQGTGA.

This clonotype came up a few times. In DNA, the CDR3 is TGTGCCAGCAGCTTAGCACCAAGGGGGCTCATTTATAATTCACCCCTCCACTTT. Amino acids: CASSLAPRGLIYNSPLHF. This chain connects TRBV7-8 to TRBJ1-6; 7 bases map to TRBD1. The V segment lost 0 bases and the J segment 4 bases; nucleotides outside the gene matches: 9. CDR1 SGHVS and CDR2 FQNEAQ come from the germline V gene. The CDR3 spans 18 residues. Filled out from reference TRBV7-8 and TRBJ1-6, the complete variable domain reads GAGVSQSPRYKVAKRGQDVALRCDPISGHVSLFWYQQALGQGPEFLTYFQNEAQLDKSGLPSDRFFAERPEGSVSTLKIQRTQQEDSAVYLCASSLAPRGLIYNSPLHFGNGTRLTVT.

This clonotype was seen a few times. The chain recombines TRBV6-1 with TRBJ1-5; 10 nucleotides agree with TRBD1. The CDR3 sequence is 17 residues long. After removal of 6 bases from V and 0 bases from J, the junction contained 8 bases not matched to a gene. Germline V gene sequence: CDR1 MNHNS, CDR2 SASEGT. The CDR3 bases are TGTGCCAGCAGCGCCGGACAGGGGGTTCCTAGCAATCAGCCCCAGCATTTT. Encoded protein: CASSAGQGVPSNQPQHF.

This chain uses TRBV20-1 with TRBJ1-4; D is perhaps TRBD1 (6 bases). Looked up from germline, CDR1 is DFQATT and CDR2 is SNEGSKA (reference sequence). Trimming took off 3 bases at V and 8 bases at J, with 19 bases between the two ends. The length of the CDR3 is 15 residues. The CDR3 region has the DNA TGCAGTGCTAGGTCGGGAACAGGAAGGGGGGAAAAACTGTTTTTT. Protein: CSARSGTGRGEKLFF.

The V and J genes are TRBV6-5 and TRBJ2-5; possibly TRBD2 for D (6 bases). The CDR3 spans 14 residues. V was pared by 4 bases and J by 4 bases, with 13 bases between. Germline V CDR1 and CDR2: MNHEY, SVGAGI. Here the CDR3 reads CASSSVAVRETQYF. The DNA for the CDR3 is TGTGCCAGCAGTTCGGTAGCGGTGAGAGAGACCCAGTACTTC.

The V and J genes are TRBV7-9 and TRBJ2-1; 9 bases align to TRBD2. CDR1 and CDR2 (germline): SEHNR, FQNEAQ (reference sequence). With 2 bases clipped from V and 5 bases from J, the junction kept 7 bases outside the gene matches. The CDR3 has 16 residues. The CDR3 DNA is TGTGCCAGCAGCTTATTGGGGCCTAGCGGGAACAATGAGCAGTTCTTC. This translates into CASSLLGPSGNNEQFF.

This clonotype occurred a few times. This chain joins TRBV20-1 and TRBJ2-3; D is possibly TRBD1 (6 bases). V was pared by 8 bases and J by 1 base, with 13 bases between. The CDR3 consists of 13 residues. CDR1 DFQATT and CDR2 SNEGSKA come from the germline V gene (reference sequence). The CDR3 nucleotides are TGCAGTCAAACAGGGATTGGCACAGATACGCAGTATTTT. Amino acid sequence: CSQTGIGTDTQYF.

The table lists this clonotype with a few counts. This chain uses TRBV7-3 with TRBJ2-1, with 9 positions matching TRBD2. Per germline, CDR1 SGHTA and CDR2 FQGTGA. With V trimmed by 2 bases and J by 4 bases, 6 bases remained unmatched. The CDR3 is made up of 16 amino acids. The CDR3 DNA reads as TGTGCCAGCAGCTTATCCGGGACTAGCCCTTACAATGAGCAGTTCTTC. Translated, it gives CASSLSGTSPYNEQFF.

This clonotype was observed a single time. The gene calls are TRBV14 and TRBJ2-1; D might be TRBD2 (5 bases). Germline V gene lookup returns CDR1 SGHDN and CDR2 FVKESK. The CDR3 loop spans 16 amino acids. V shed 0 bases and J shed 4 bases, with 13 bases lying between them. In DNA, the CDR3 is TGTGCCAGCAGCCAAGACCGCGGGCGTAATTACAATGAGCAGTTCTTC. Encoded protein: CASSQDRGRNYNEQFF.

V and J are TRBV7-3 and TRBJ2-1; D possibly uses TRBD1 or TRBD2 (5 bases each). Trimming removed 2 bases from V and 4 bases from J, with 12 bases in between. CDR1 is SGHTA, CDR2 FQGTGA, per germline. The CDR3 sequence is 15 residues long. CDR3 residues: CASSLERGPYNEQFF. The CDR3 DNA reads as TGTGCCAGCAGCTTAGAACGGGGCCCGTACAATGAGCAGTTCTTC.

This clonotype was picked up many times. The chain employs TRBV6-2 or TRBV6-3 and TRBJ2-7; 11 positions match TRBD2. The CDR3 loop spans 14 amino acids. Germline V gene lookup returns CDR1 MNHEY and CDR2 SVGEGT. Losses at the gene ends were 2 bases for V and 3 bases for J; bases not matched to a gene: 0. CDR3 in amino acids: CASSYGTSGYEQYF. CDR3 DNA: TGTGCCAGCAGTTACGGGACTAGCGGCTACGAGCAGTACTTC.

The rearrangement joins TRBV28 to TRBJ2-4; no clear D gene. Germline CDR1 is MDHEN and CDR2 is SYDVKM. There are 15 residues in the CDR3. V gave up 6 bases and J gave up 3 bases, with 15 bases separating them. The DNA of the CDR3 is TGTGCCAGCAGACCCGTCGGGTTGGGCAAAAACATTCAGTACTTC. Translation: CASRPVGLGKNIQYF.

This clonotype came up a few times. V and J are TRBV20-1 and TRBJ2-5, with D tentatively TRBD1 (5 bases). The germline V gene has CDR1 DFQATT and CDR2 SNEGSKA (reference sequence). This CDR3 has 13 residues. V lost 3 bases to trimming and J lost 1 base, with 9 bases between them. The CDR3 protein is CSASDSLQETQYF. The DNA for the CDR3 is TGCAGTGCTAGTGACAGCCTCCAAGAGACCCAGTACTTC.